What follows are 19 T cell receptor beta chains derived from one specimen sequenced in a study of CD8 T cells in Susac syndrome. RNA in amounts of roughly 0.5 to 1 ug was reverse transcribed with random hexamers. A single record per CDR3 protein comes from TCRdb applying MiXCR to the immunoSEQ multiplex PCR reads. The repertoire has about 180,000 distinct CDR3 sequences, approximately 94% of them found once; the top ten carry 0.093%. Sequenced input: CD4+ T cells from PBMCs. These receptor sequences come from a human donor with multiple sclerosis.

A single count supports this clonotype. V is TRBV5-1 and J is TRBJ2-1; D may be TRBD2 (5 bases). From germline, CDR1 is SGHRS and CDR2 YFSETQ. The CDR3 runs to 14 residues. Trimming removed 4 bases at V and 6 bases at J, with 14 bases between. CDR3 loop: CASSPRTRSNEQFF. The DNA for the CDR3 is TGCGCCAGCAGCCCGAGGACTCGATCCAATGAGCAGTTCTTC.

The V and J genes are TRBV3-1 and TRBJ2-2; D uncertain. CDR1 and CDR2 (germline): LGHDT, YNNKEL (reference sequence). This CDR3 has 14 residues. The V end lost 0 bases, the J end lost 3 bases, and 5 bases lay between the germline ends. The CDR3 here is CASSQDGYTGELFF. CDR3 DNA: TGTGCCAGCAGCCAAGACGGGTACACCGGGGAGCTGTTTTTT.

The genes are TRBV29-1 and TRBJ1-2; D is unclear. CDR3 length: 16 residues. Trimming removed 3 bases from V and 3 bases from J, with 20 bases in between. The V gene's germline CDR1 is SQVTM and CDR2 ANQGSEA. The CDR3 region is CSVESRPTLNYYGYTF. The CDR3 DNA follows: TGCAGCGTTGAGTCACGGCCTACCCTAAATTACTATGGCTACACCTTC.

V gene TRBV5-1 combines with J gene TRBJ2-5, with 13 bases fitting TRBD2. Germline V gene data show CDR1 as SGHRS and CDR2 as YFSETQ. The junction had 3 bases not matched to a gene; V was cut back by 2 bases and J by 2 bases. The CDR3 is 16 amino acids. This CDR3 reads CASSFGLAGEQETQYF. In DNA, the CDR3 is TGCGCCAGCAGCTTTGGACTAGCGGGGGAACAAGAGACCCAGTACTTC.

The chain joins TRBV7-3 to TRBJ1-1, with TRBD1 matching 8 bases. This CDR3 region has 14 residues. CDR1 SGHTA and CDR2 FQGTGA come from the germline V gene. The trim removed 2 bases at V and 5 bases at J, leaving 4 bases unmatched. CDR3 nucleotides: TGTGCCAGCAGCTTAGACAGGGGATGGACTGAAGCTTTCTTT. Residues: CASSLDRGWTEAFF.

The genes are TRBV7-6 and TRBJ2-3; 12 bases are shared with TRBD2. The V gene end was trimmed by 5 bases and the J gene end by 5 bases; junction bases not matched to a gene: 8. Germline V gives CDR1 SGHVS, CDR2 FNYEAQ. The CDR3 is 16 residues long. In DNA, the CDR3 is TGTGCCAGCAGCAGGGCTAGCGGGGGGGCCGGAGATACGCAGTATTTT. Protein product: CASSRASGGAGDTQYF.

CDR3 sequence reads: CSARDPSSYNEQFF. The CDR3 DNA sequence: TGCAGTGCCCGGGACCCGAGCTCCTACAATGAGCAGTTCTTC. The genes are TRBV20-1 and TRBJ2-1, with D tentatively TRBD1 or TRBD2 (5 bases each). Trimming stripped 6 bases from V and 0 bases from J, with 12 bases between. The CDR3 is 14 residues long. Germline CDR1 reads DFQATT; CDR2 reads SNEGSKA (reference sequence).

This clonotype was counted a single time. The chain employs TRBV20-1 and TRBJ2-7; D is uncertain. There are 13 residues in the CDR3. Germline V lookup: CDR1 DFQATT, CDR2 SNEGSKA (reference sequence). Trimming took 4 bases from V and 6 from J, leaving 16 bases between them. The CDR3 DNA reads TGCAGTGCTAACTTGGGAAATTCGGCCGAGCAGTACTTC. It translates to CSANLGNSAEQYF.

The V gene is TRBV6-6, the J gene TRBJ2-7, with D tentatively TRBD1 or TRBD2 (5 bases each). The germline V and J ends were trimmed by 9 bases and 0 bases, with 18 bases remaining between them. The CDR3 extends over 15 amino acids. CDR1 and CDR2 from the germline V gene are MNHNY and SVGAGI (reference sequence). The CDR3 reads CASWDPGLSSYEQYF. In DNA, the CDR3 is TGTGCCAGTTGGGACCCGGGATTGAGCTCCTACGAGCAGTACTTC.

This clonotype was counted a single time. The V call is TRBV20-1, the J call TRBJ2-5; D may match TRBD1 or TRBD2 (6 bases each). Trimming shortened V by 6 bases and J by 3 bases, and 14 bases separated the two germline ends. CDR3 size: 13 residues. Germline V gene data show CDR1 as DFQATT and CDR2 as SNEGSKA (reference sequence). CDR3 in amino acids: CSALPGAEETQYF. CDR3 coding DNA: TGCAGTGCCCTACCGGGGGCCGAAGAGACCCAGTACTTC.

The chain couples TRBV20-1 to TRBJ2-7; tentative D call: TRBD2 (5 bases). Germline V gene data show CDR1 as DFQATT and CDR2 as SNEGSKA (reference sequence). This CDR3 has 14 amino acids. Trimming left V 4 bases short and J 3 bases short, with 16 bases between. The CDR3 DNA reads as TGCAGTGCTATAATTCGGACCGCGGGCTACGAGCAGTACTTC. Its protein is CSAIIRTAGYEQYF.

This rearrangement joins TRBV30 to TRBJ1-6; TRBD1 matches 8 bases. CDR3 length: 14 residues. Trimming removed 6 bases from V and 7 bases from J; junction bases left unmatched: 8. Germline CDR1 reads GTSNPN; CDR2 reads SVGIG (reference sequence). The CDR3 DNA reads TGTGCCTGCCTGGGTGGACAGGGAAATTCACCCCTCCACTTT. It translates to CACLGGQGNSPLHF. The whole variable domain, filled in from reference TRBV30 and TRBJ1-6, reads SQTIHQWPATLVQPVGSPLSLECTVEGTSNPNLYWYRQAAGRGLQLLFYSVGIGQISSEVPQNLSASRPQDRQFILSSKKLLLSDSGFYLCACLGGQGNSPLHFGNGTRLTVT.

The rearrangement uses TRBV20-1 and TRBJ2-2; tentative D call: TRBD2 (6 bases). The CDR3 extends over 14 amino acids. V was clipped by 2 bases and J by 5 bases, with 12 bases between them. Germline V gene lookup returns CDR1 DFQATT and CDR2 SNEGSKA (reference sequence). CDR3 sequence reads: CSARSGFRTGELFF. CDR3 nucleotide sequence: TGCAGTGCTAGAAGCGGGTTTCGGACCGGGGAGCTGTTTTTT.

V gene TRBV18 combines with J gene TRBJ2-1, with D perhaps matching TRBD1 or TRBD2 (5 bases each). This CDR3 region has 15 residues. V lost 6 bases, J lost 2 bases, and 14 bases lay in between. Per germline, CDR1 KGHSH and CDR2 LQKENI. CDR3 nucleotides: TGTGCCAGCTCCAACCAGCCGGGACCCTACAATGAGCAGTTCTTC. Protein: CASSNQPGPYNEQFF.

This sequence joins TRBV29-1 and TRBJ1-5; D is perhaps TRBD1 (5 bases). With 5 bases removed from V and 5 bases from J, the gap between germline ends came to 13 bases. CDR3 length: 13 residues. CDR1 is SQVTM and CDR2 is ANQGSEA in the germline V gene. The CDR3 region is CSVQQEADQPQHF. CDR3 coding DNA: TGCAGCGTTCAACAGGAGGCTGATCAGCCCCAGCATTTT.

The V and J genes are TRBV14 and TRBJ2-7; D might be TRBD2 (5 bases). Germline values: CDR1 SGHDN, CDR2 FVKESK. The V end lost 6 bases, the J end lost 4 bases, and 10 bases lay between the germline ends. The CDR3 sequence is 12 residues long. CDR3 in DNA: TGTGCCAGCAGACGGAGAGGGTACGAGCAGTACTTC. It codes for CASRRRGYEQYF.

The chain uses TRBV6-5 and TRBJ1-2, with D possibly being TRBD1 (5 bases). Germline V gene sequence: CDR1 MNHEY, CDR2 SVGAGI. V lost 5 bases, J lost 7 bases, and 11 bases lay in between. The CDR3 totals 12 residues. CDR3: CASSRGSGGYTF. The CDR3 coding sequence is TGTGCCAGCAGTAGGGGCTCCGGTGGCTACACCTTC.

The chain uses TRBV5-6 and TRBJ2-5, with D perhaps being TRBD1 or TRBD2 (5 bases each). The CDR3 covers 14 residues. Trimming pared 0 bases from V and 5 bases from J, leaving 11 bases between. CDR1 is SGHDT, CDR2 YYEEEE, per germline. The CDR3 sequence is CASSLVPGRETQYF. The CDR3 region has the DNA TGTGCCAGCAGCTTGGTACCGGGACGGGAGACCCAGTACTTC. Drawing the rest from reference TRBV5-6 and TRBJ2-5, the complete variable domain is DAGVTQSPTHLIKTRGQQVTLRCSPKSGHDTVSWYQQALGQGPQFIFQYYEEEERQRGNFPDRFSGHQFPNYSSELNVNALLLGDSALYLCASSLVPGRETQYFGPGTRLLVL.

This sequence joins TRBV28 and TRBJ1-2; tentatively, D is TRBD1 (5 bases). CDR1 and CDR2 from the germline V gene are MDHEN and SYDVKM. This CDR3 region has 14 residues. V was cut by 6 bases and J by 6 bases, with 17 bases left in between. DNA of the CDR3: TGTGCCAGCAGCCCAGTGGCAGGGTTGGATGGCTACACCTTC. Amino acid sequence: CASSPVAGLDGYTF.